Below are 29 T cell receptor beta chains sequenced from a single sample in a study of T cell repertoires in cytomegalovirus infection. TCRdb reanalysed the reads using MiXCR and keeps one entry per CDR3 protein. This sample has about 300,000 distinct CDR3 sequences; around 10% occur once, and the top ten carry around 2.4%. Sequences were obtained from PBMCs. These receptors originate from a human donor in good health (CMV status not recorded). Some clones in this sample may be carry-over from other donors' samples.

This clonotype appeared many times. The chain couples TRBV14 to TRBJ1-2; 8 positions agree with TRBD1. This CDR3 has 15 amino acids. The germline CDR1 and CDR2 sequences are SGHDN and FVKESK. V lost 0 bases to trimming and J lost 7 bases; unmatched junction nucleotides: 7. CDR3 residues: CASSQDGATGAGYTF. The CDR3 nucleotides are TGTGCCAGCAGCCAAGATGGGGCGACAGGGGCTGGCTACACCTTC.

Details on this clonotype: It may be a read error: a sequence one base away is much more abundant. The CDR3 is CSAGGRAKTIQYF. The CDR3 region has the DNA TGCAGTGCTGGGGGGCGAGCCAAAACCATTCAGTACTTC. This chain joins TRBV20-1 and TRBJ2-4, with D tentatively TRBD1 or TRBD2 (6 bases each). This CDR3 is built from 13 residues. Germline CDR1 is DFQATT and CDR2 is SNEGSKA (reference sequence).

V is TRBV4-2 and J is TRBJ1-1, with TRBD1 identical over 9 bases. V dropped 0 bases and J dropped 7; count of bases not matched to a gene: 6. The CDR3 is 15 residues long. Germline V lookup: CDR1 LGHNA, CDR2 YNFKEQ. The CDR3 DNA sequence: TGTGCCAGCAGCCAAGACAAACAGGGGGCGCGTGAAGCTTTCTTT. This encodes CASSQDKQGAREAFF.

With respect to this clonotype: Relative to the germline gene, one junction end is altered; a read error may explain this. The J gene is TRBJ1-1, the V gene TRBV28, with D maybe TRBD1 (5 bases). Germline V gives CDR1 MDHEN, CDR2 SYDVKM. This CDR3 has 16 amino acids. For the CDR3, the DNA is TGTACCAGCAGTTTAGGGACCTTGGTTTTGAACACTGAAGCTTTCTTT. As protein: CTSSLGTLVLNTEAFF.

There are many counts of this clonotype. V and J are TRBV7-2 and TRBJ1-2; TRBD1 aligns across 9 bases. Germline loops: CDR1 SGHTA, CDR2 FQGNSA. The CDR3 length is 15 residues. J was trimmed by 2 bases and V by 2 bases; bases with no gene match: 3. The chain's CDR3 is CASSLRTGDNYGYTF. DNA for the CDR3: TGTGCCAGCAGCTTACGGACAGGGGACAACTATGGCTACACCTTC.

This clonotype was counted at least ten times. V gene TRBV5-1 combines with J gene TRBJ1-1; possibly TRBD1 for D (6 bases). The V end was cut by 0 bases, the J end by 0 bases, with 21 bases between. CDR1 is SGHRS and CDR2 is YFSETQ in the germline V gene. The CDR3 is 19 amino acids. The CDR3 sequence: CASSLESWGGGRMNTEAFF. The DNA for the CDR3 is TGCGCCAGCAGCTTGGAATCGTGGGGGGGGGGCCGAATGAACACTGAAGCTTTCTTT. Based on the CDR3 plus reference TRBV5-1 and TRBJ1-1, the full variable domain is KAGVTQTPRYLIKTRGQQVTLSCSPISGHRSVSWYQQTPGQGLQFLFEYFSETQRNKGNFPGRFSGRQFSNSRSEMNVSTLELGDSALYLCASSLESWGGGRMNTEAFFGQGTRLTVV.

This clonotype has ten or more counts. The chain recombines TRBV6-2 or TRBV6-3 with TRBJ1-1; 8 bases map to TRBD1. V shed 5 bases and J 1 base; nucleotides not matched to a gene: 6. CDR1 and CDR2 from the germline V gene are MNHEY and SVGEGT. The CDR3 is 15 residues long. CDR3 residues: CASSRQGPGNTEAFF. CDR3 DNA: TGTGCCAGCAGTAGACAGGGGCCCGGGAACACTGAAGCTTTCTTT.

This clonotype occurred many times. The chain recombines TRBV15 with TRBJ2-1, with D perhaps matching TRBD1 or TRBD2 (5 bases each). The germline V gene has CDR1 LNHNV and CDR2 YYDKDF (reference sequence). V was cut by 5 bases and J by 5 bases, with 22 bases left in between. The CDR3 extends over 17 amino acids. The CDR3 reads CATSARLVGTANNEQFF. For the CDR3, the DNA is TGTGCCACCAGCGCCCGCCTAGTCGGGACGGCGAACAATGAGCAGTTCTTC.

The chain uses TRBV2 and TRBJ1-5; no firm D call. This CDR3 comprises 15 residues. Germline assignment: CDR1 SNHLY and CDR2 FYNNEI. V was pared by 7 bases and J by 3 bases, with 16 bases between. CDR3: CASKEETGFNQPQHF. CDR3 nucleotide sequence: TGTGCCAGCAAGGAGGAGACCGGATTCAATCAGCCCCAGCATTTT. The full variable domain, with the rest looked up from reference TRBV2 and TRBJ1-5, is EPEVTQTPSHQVTQMGQEVILRCVPISNHLYFYWYRQILGQKVEFLVSFYNNEISEKSEIFDDQFSVERPDGSNFTLKIRSTKLEDSAMYFCASKEETGFNQPQHFGDGTRLSIL.

V usage is TRBV25-1 and J usage is TRBJ2-7, with 7 nucleotides matching TRBD1. V lost 1 base and J lost 4; bases outside the gene matches: 4. Per the germline V gene, CDR1 is MGHDK and CDR2 is SYGVNS. The CDR3 runs 14 residues. CDR3 DNA: TGTGCCAGCAGTGAATCCGGGACAGTTTACGAGCAGTACTTC. As protein: CASSESGTVYEQYF.

This clonotype was counted between two and nine times. The gene calls are TRBV7-9 and TRBJ2-7; D is tentatively TRBD1 or TRBD2 (5 bases each). Between the trimmed V and J ends, which lost 1 base and 1 base, there was a span of 14 bases. Germline V gene lookup returns CDR1 SEHNR and CDR2 FQNEAQ (reference sequence). There are 16 residues in the CDR3. In DNA, the CDR3 is TGTGCCAGCAGCTTAGGCACCGGGACGGGATCCTACGAGCAGTACGTC. Protein: CASSLGTGTGSYEQYV.

The chain has TRBV5-5 and TRBJ2-6; 7 nucleotides align to TRBD1. From germline, CDR1 is SGHKS and CDR2 YYEKEE (reference sequence). J was trimmed by 1 base and V by 3 bases; bases with no gene match: 19. The CDR3 totals 21 residues. The CDR3 protein is CASSSTLDRPTYNSGANVLTF. CDR3 in DNA: TGTGCCAGCAGCTCCACTTTGGACAGGCCGACATACAATTCTGGGGCCAACGTCCTGACTTTC.

This clonotype was seen many times. This rearrangement joins TRBV7-9 to TRBJ2-1; 8 positions agree with TRBD1. From germline, CDR1 is SEHNR and CDR2 FQNEAQ (reference sequence). V was clipped by 5 bases and J by 6 bases; unmatched bases: 3. This CDR3 has 13 amino acids. The CDR3 DNA is TGTGCCAGCAGCCAAGGACAGGGCAATGAGCAGTTCTTC. Translating gives CASSQGQGNEQFF.

This clonotype showed up many times. This rearrangement joins TRBV2 to TRBJ2-1, with D possibly matching TRBD1 (5 bases). Trimming left V 3 bases short and J 1 base short, with 13 bases between. The CDR3 sequence is 16 residues long. Germline assignment: CDR1 SNHLY and CDR2 FYNNEI. As DNA, the CDR3 is TGTGCCAGCAGTGATAGCAGGGTCGATTCCTACAATGAGCAGTTCTTC. Translated, it gives CASSDSRVDSYNEQFF.

The gene calls are TRBV19 and TRBJ2-7; D unclear. This CDR3 has 15 amino acids. The germline CDR1 and CDR2 sequences are LNHDA and SQIVND (reference sequence). Trimming shortened V by 5 bases and J by 3 bases, and 17 bases separated the two germline ends. CDR3 protein: CASSRALGWDYEQYF. CDR3 sequence (DNA): TGTGCCAGTAGTCGGGCCTTGGGCTGGGACTACGAGCAGTACTTC.

This clonotype showed up just a few times. The gene calls are TRBV7-6 and TRBJ2-1, with 10 bases lining up with TRBD1. Trimming at V came to 5 bases and at J to 6 bases, leaving 4 bases not matched to a gene. Germline assignment: CDR1 SGHVS and CDR2 FNYEAQ. The CDR3 has 14 residues. CDR3 loop: CASSPWTGGNEQFF. CDR3 nucleotides: TGTGCCAGCAGCCCCTGGACAGGGGGCAATGAGCAGTTCTTC. Full variable domain (outside the CDR3, taken from reference TRBV7-6 and TRBJ2-1): GAGVSQSPRYKVTKRGQDVALRCDPISGHVSLYWYRQALGQGPEFLTYFNYEAQQDKSGLPNDRFSAERPEGSISTLTIQRTEQRDSAMYRCASSPWTGGNEQFFGPGTRLTVL.

At least ten counts were recorded for this clonotype. A read error is possible here, since a much larger clone lies one base away. The gene calls are TRBV7-2 and TRBJ1-6, with 8 bases lining up with TRBD1. The trim removed 5 bases at V and 6 bases at J, leaving 9 bases unmatched. CDR1 and CDR2 (germline): SGHTA, FQGNSA. The CDR3 has 16 residues. The CDR3 is CASSIYPTGANSPLHF. The CDR3 coding sequence is TGTGCCAGCAGCATATATCCGACAGGGGCTAATTCACCCCTCCACTTT.

This clonotype was observed many times. The chain recombines TRBV5-6 with TRBJ1-1; D gene uncertain. Germline V gives CDR1 SGHDT, CDR2 YYEEEE. The CDR3 loop spans 15 amino acids. Trimming shortened V by 4 bases and J by 1 base, and 14 bases separated the two germline ends. The CDR3 DNA reads as TGTGCCAGCAGCCCTGCTAGCAGGTGGAACACTGAAGCTTTCTTT. It specifies CASSPASRWNTEAFF.

This clonotype has ten or more counts. This chain uses TRBV20-1 with TRBJ1-2; D is possibly TRBD1 (5 bases). This CDR3 is 12 amino acids long. V was clipped by 6 bases and J by 8 bases, with 16 bases between them. Germline CDR1 is DFQATT and CDR2 is SNEGSKA (reference sequence). The CDR3 DNA sequence: TGCAGTGCGGACCGGGGGGAATACGGCTACACCTTC. This sequence encodes CSADRGEYGYTF.

The gene calls are TRBV4-3 and TRBJ2-3, with 9 bases identical to TRBD2. Per germline, CDR1 LGHNA and CDR2 YSLEER. The CDR3 loop spans 18 amino acids. Trimming at V came to 3 bases and at J to 0 bases, leaving 10 bases not matched to a gene. The DNA for the CDR3 is TGCGCCAGCAGCCAGCGCCGAGGCCTAGCGGGGAGCACAGATACGCAGTATTTT. This codes for CASSQRRGLAGSTDTQYF.

This clonotype appeared many times. This chain links TRBV20-1 with TRBJ1-2; D uncertain. This CDR3 region has 11 residues. Looked up from germline, CDR1 is DFQATT and CDR2 is SNEGSKA (reference sequence). The V end was cut by 2 bases, the J end by 7 bases, with 8 bases between. CDR3 sequence (DNA): TGCAGTGCTAGACATCAGACTGGCTACACCTTC. Translating gives CSARHQTGYTF.

This clonotype was seen repeatedly, ten times or more. This rearrangement joins TRBV12-3 or TRBV12-4 to TRBJ2-4; D might be TRBD1 (6 bases). V lost 5 bases to trimming and J lost 14 bases, with 16 bases between them. The CDR3 has 12 amino acids. The CDR3 DNA follows: TGTGCCAGCAGTCCAACAGGGTTGGGAGAGTACTTC. This encodes CASSPTGLGEYF.

This clonotype was detected a few times. This chain uses TRBV19 with TRBJ1-2; perhaps TRBD1 as D (5 bases). Germline V gene data show CDR1 as LNHDA and CDR2 as SQIVND (reference sequence). CDR3 length equals 18 residues. V was trimmed by 3 bases and J by 3 bases, leaving 23 bases between them. The CDR3 DNA reads as TGTGCCAGTAGTATTTTGGGACGGAGGTCGAGGTCGGACTATGGCTACACCTTC. It yields the protein CASSILGRRSRSDYGYTF.

The J gene is TRBJ2-3, the V gene TRBV18; 10 nucleotides agree with TRBD2. V trimming: 5 bases; J trimming: 0 bases; junction bases outside the gene matches: 8. The CDR3 extends over 17 amino acids. Germline V gene sequence: CDR1 KGHSH, CDR2 LQKENI. This CDR3 reads CASSFPLTSGSTDTQYF. As DNA, the CDR3 is TGTGCCAGCTCATTCCCTCTGACTAGCGGGAGCACAGATACGCAGTATTTT.

This clonotype was seen at least ten times. This rearrangement joins TRBV12-3 or TRBV12-4 to TRBJ2-2; 10 bases map to TRBD1. The CDR3 is 14 residues long. Unmatched junction bases numbered 4, after V lost 6 bases and J lost 6 bases. The CDR3 DNA sequence: TGTGCCAGCAGGTTCGACAGGGGGCCCGGGGAGCTGTTTTTT. This encodes CASRFDRGPGELFF.

Many counts were recorded for this clonotype. The chain couples TRBV6-1 to TRBJ2-1, with a tentative D call TRBD1 (6 bases). CDR1 and CDR2 from the germline V gene are MNHNS and SASEGT. Trimming left V 6 bases short and J 1 base short, with 28 bases between. The CDR3 length is 20 residues. The CDR3 bases are TGTGCCAGCAGGTCCTTAACGCTCGGGTTGGGGGCGCCGTCCTACAATGAGCAGTTCTTC. It translates to CASRSLTLGLGAPSYNEQFF.

This clonotype came up many times. The chain carries TRBV7-2 and TRBJ2-1; D not certain. V lost 5 bases and J lost 2, with 22 bases in between. The V gene's germline CDR1 is SGHTA and CDR2 FQGNSA. The CDR3 is 18 amino acids. CDR3 in amino acids: CASSKIPGGTRTYNEQFF. For the CDR3, the DNA is TGTGCCAGCAGCAAAATCCCAGGTGGCACGAGAACCTACAATGAGCAGTTCTTC.

This sequence joins TRBV5-4 and TRBJ1-6; D unresolved. This CDR3 contains 15 residues. Trimming stripped 5 bases from V and 0 bases from J, with 9 bases between. Germline V gene lookup returns CDR1 SGHNT and CDR2 YYREEE (reference sequence). CDR3: CASRPTPSYNSPLHF. CDR3 nucleotides: TGTGCCAGCAGGCCCACTCCCTCCTATAATTCACCCCTCCACTTT.

This clonotype has at least ten counts. The chain employs TRBV28 and TRBJ2-1, with D possibly being TRBD2 (6 bases). The CDR3 has 15 residues. V gave up 2 bases and J gave up 5 bases, with 13 bases separating them. Germline V CDR1 and CDR2: MDHEN, SYDVKM. CDR3 sequence (DNA): TGTGCCAGCAGTTTAGGAGGGAAAGTTAACAATGAGCAGTTCTTC. It yields the protein CASSLGGKVNNEQFF.